This TCR beta chain emerged from a study of blood T cell repertoires in COVID-19. Study summary: The study drew acute and convalescent COVID-19 samples from the United States, Italy and Spain. From T cells, B-cell-depleted T cells, or PBMCs came the material, which was cDNA or gDNA.

Assay used: immunoSEQ multiplex PCR; TCRdb lists only in-frame clones, some missing. The sample carries approximately 330,000 clones, roughly 86% recorded once. Recruited during active infection, patients (from Seattle) were subsequently followed longitudinally. The germline CDR1 and CDR2 sequences are LGHNA and YSLEER. This CDR3 is built from 13 residues. V was clipped by 6 bases and J by 8 bases, with 16 bases between them. The chain is built from TRBV4-3 and TRBJ1-1; a weak D match, TRBD1 (6 bases). The sequenced material came from peripheral blood. The source is a man under 40 with COVID-19, enrolled during active disease. CDR3 sequence reads: CASSRGITGEAFF. DNA of the CDR3: TGCGCCAGCAGTCGAGGGATTACAGGGGAAGCTTTCTTT.